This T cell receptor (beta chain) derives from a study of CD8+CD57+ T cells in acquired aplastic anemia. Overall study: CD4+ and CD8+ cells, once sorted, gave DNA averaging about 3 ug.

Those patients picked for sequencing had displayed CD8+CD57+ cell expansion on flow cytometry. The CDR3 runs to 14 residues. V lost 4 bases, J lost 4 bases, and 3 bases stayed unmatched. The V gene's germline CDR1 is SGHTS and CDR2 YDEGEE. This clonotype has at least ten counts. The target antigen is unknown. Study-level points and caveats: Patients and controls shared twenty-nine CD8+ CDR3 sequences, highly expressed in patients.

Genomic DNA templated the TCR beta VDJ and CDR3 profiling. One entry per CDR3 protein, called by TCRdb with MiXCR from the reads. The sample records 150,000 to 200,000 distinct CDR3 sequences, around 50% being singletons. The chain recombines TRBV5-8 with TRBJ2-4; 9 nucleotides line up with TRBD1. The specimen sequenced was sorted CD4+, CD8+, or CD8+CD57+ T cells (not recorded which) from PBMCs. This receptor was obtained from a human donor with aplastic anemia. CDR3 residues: CASSPGTGKNIQYF. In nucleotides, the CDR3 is TGTGCCAGCAGCCCCGGGACAGGGAAAAACATTCAGTACTTC.